This TCR beta chain appears in the sequencing data of a study of Ad26.COV2.S vaccination and SARS-CoV-2 variants. Study information: Ad26.COV2.S, an intramuscular injection, was given once or twice 56 days apart.

Treatment: roughly 19 received Ad26.COV2.S at low or high dose, single or two shots; five or six received placebo; per-sample allocation not given. Each sample was drawn 63 days after the first injection (of vaccine or placebo). Worth noting for this clone: What it recognizes is unknown.

Study results and caveats: Recipients of vaccine and of placebo showed similar breadth of their non-spike TCR repertoires.

TCRdb's table, derived via immunoSEQ multiplex PCR, lists solely in-frame clones and lacks some. The sample shows about 400,000 clones, approximately 86% of them seen only once. CDR1 is LGHDT and CDR2 is YNNKEL in the germline V gene (reference sequence). This CDR3 has 14 amino acids. Trimming removed 2 bases from V and 4 bases from J, with 8 bases in between. The starting material was peripheral blood, obtained in a trial of Ad26.COV2.S vaccine versus placebo. The TCR was taken from a person between 18 and 60 years old who received the Ad26.COV2.S COVID-19 vaccine or a placebo. The chain combines TRBV3-1 (or the pseudogene TRBV3-2) with TRBJ1-4; a possible D gene is TRBD1 (5 bases). CDR3 coding DNA: TGTGCCAGCAGCCAACGGGGGGGTAATGAAAAACTGTTTTTT. Translation gives CASSQRGGNEKLFF.